This T cell receptor (beta chain) stems from a study of cytomegalovirus exposure and HLA in healthy donors. General study findings and limits: Donor immune exposure was known only as CMV serostatus. Analysis performed later found roughly 17,000 TCR beta sequences associated with HLA alleles at 0.05 false discovery rate.

Primers for the PCR totalled 60 Vbeta and 13 Jbeta. Using immunoSEQ multiplex PCR, the repertoire was profiled, and TCRdb retains in-frame clones only, with some absent. The data show about 120,000 clones, 70% to 85% seen once. V shed 4 bases, J shed 7 bases, and the junction held 12 bases outside the gene matches. Germline values: CDR1 MDHEN, CDR2 SYDVKM. The CDR3 loop spans 15 amino acids. There are a few counts of this clone. Its antigen is currently unknown. V and J are TRBV28 and TRBJ1-1; 7 positions match TRBD1. Sequenced sample: PBMCs. The sequence came from a man younger than 35 in good health and CMV-seropositive. The CDR3 region has the DNA TGTGCCAGCAGTTCTCGTCGACAGGGACTCGTTGAAGCTTTCTTT. Protein product: CASSSRRQGLVEAFF.